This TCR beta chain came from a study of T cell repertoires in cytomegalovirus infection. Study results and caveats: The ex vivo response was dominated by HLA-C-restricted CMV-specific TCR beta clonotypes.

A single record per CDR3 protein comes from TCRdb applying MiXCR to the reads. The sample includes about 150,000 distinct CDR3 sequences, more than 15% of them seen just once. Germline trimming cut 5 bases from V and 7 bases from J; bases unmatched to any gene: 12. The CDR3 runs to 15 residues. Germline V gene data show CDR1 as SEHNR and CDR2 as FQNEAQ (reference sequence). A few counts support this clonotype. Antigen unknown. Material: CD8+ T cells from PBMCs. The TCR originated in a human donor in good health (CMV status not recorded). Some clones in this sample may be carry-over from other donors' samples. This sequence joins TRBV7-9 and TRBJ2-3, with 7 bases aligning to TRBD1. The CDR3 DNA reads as TGTGCCAGCAGCACAGGGGTACTAGGGATTAATACGCAGTATTTT. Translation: CASSTGVLGINTQYF.